This TCR beta chain stems from a study of T cell responses to AZD1222 COVID-19 vaccine. Regarding the study as a whole: Most donors were white British, females outnumbered males, and clonal diversity was possibly underestimated.

Germline loops: CDR1 SNHLY, CDR2 FYNNEI. The CDR3 is 15 amino acids. V shed 9 bases and J 6 bases; nucleotides not matched to a gene: 10. Details on this clone: Its matching antigen is unknown.

Libraries were prepared by immunoSEQ multiplex PCR; TCRdb keeps only in-frame clonotypes and omits some of them. The sample consists of some 170,000 clones, around nine tenths of them appearing once. V is TRBV2 and J is TRBJ2-1, with 11 bases aligning to TRBD2. Sample: peripheral blood, taken on day 0 of AZD1222 vaccination. This sequence was found in an adult in good health. For the CDR3, the DNA is TGTGCCAGTGAATATGGGACTAGCGGTCTCAATGAGCAGTTCTTC. It translates to CASEYGTSGLNEQFF.